The 14 T cell receptor beta chains reported below all come from one sample, sequenced in a study of T-cell reconstitution after alpha-beta-depleted transplantation in children. A library of TCRbeta sequences, prepared with unique molecular identifiers, was generated. TCRdb re-analysed the PCR reads in MiXCR, keeping a single row per CDR3 protein. The sample holds hundreds of thousands of distinct CDR3 sequences, around a sixth seen once. The source material was PBMCs from the stem cell graft donor, sampled from the stem cell graft. The receptors were sampled from a human donor who donated a stem cell graft to a child with acute myeloid leukemia.

This chain links TRBV11-2 with TRBJ2-7; D is undetermined. V was clipped by 5 bases and J by 0 bases, with 11 bases between them. Germline assignment: CDR1 SGHAT and CDR2 FQNNGV. This CDR3 has 14 residues. CDR3 region: CASSELWTSYEQYV. The CDR3 DNA sequence: TGTGCCAGCAGCGAACTCTGGACCTCCTACGAGCAGTACGTC.

Many counts were recorded for this clonotype. The rearrangement uses TRBV29-1 and TRBJ1-1; 8 nucleotides line up with TRBD1. This CDR3 is 15 amino acids long. The junction had 9 bases not matched to a gene; V was cut back by 6 bases and J by 0 bases. Germline CDR1 is SQVTM and CDR2 is ANQGSEA. As DNA, the CDR3 is TGCAGCGTCGGACAGGGAGGGTTCATGAACACTGAAGCTTTCTTT. It yields the protein CSVGQGGFMNTEAFF.

This clonotype occurred many times. This chain uses TRBV12-3 or TRBV12-4 with TRBJ1-1; D is undetermined. This CDR3 has 13 residues. Trimming shortened V by 6 bases and J by 7 bases, and 15 bases separated the two germline ends. As DNA, the CDR3 is TGTGCCAGCAGACCAGAAGGGCAGGTTGAAGCTTTCTTT. Its translation: CASRPEGQVEAFF.

This clonotype was counted many times. J is TRBJ1-1 and V is TRBV29-1; no definite D call. The length of the CDR3 is 13 residues. Germline CDR1 is SQVTM and CDR2 is ANQGSEA. Trimming pared 0 bases from V and 8 bases from J, leaving 13 bases between. CDR3 amino acids: CSVEDLQAPEAFF. As DNA, the CDR3 is TGCAGCGTTGAAGATCTTCAAGCCCCCGAAGCTTTCTTT.

This clonotype has just a few counts. The genes are TRBV4-3 and TRBJ1-1, with unresolved D. The V end was cut by 5 bases, the J end by 0 bases, with 10 bases between. From germline, CDR1 is LGHNA and CDR2 YSLEER. The CDR3 covers 14 residues. The chain's CDR3 is CASSKTTLNTEAFF. In nucleotides, the CDR3 is TGCGCCAGCAGCAAAACGACACTGAACACTGAAGCTTTCTTT.

J is TRBJ1-5 and V is TRBV20-1, with 8 nucleotides matching TRBD1. Germline CDR1 reads DFQATT; CDR2 reads SNEGSKA (reference sequence). CDR3 length: 15 amino acids. V gave up 5 bases and J gave up 1 base; unmatched junction bases: 7. The CDR3 here is CSAHKRTGSNQPQHF. The CDR3 nucleotides are TGCAGTGCTCACAAAAGGACAGGGAGCAATCAGCCCCAGCATTTT.

This clonotype was seen at least ten times. This rearrangement joins TRBV29-1 to TRBJ2-1; 8 bases match TRBD1. The CDR3 runs to 14 residues. With V trimmed by 7 bases and J by 4 bases, 9 bases remained unmatched. Germline V lookup: CDR1 SQVTM, CDR2 ANQGSEA. The CDR3 nucleotides read TGCAGCGAACGACCAGGGGGCGCATACAATGAGCAGTTCTTC. Amino acid sequence: CSERPGGAYNEQFF.

This clonotype occurred a few times. The chain uses TRBV20-1 and TRBJ2-1, with 9 bases matching TRBD2. This CDR3 contains 15 residues. The ends lost 5 bases at V and 6 bases at J; junction bases unmatched: 11. Germline CDR1 and CDR2: DFQATT and SNEGSKA (reference sequence). In nucleotides, the CDR3 is TGCAGTGCTCCCTCCCCAGCGGGGGGATCCAATGAGCAGTTCTTC. Translating gives CSAPSPAGGSNEQFF.

This clonotype was counted between two and nine times. This chain joins TRBV5-7 and TRBJ2-6; 8 nucleotides match TRBD1. TRBV5-7 is given ORF status, its function remaining uncertain. J was trimmed by 1 base and V by 2 bases; bases with no gene match: 5. There are 17 residues in the CDR3. CDR3 sequence reads: CASSFETGVSGANVLTF. The CDR3 nucleotides read TGTGCCAGCAGCTTCGAGACAGGGGTGTCTGGGGCCAACGTCCTGACTTTC.

The chain links TRBV10-2 to TRBJ2-1; 10 bases map to TRBD2. This CDR3 comprises 17 residues. Germline CDR1 is WSHSY and CDR2 is SAAADI. Trimming cost V 6 bases and J 2 bases; bases outside gene matches: 10. This CDR3 reads CASRERGLATTYNEQFF. CDR3 coding DNA: TGCGCCAGCAGGGAAAGGGGACTAGCGACAACCTACAATGAGCAGTTCTTC.

The V and J genes are TRBV5-6 and TRBJ2-7; perhaps TRBD1 as D (5 bases). The CDR3 has 14 amino acids. Trimming stripped 6 bases from V and 6 bases from J, with 19 bases between. Germline assignment: CDR1 SGHDT and CDR2 YYEEEE. The CDR3, as DNA: TGTGCCAGCAAACCAGGGTCCCTTGTAGGCGAGCAGTACTTC. Its protein product is CASKPGSLVGEQYF.

The rearrangement joins TRBV7-2 to TRBJ2-3, with TRBD2 matching over 9 bases. This CDR3 has 16 residues. V trimming: 4 bases; J trimming: 1 base; junction bases outside the gene matches: 6. CDR1 and CDR2 from the germline V gene are SGHTA and FQGNSA. CDR3 region: CASSSGSGGRTDTQYF. The CDR3 DNA is TGTGCCAGCAGCTCGGGGAGCGGGGGGCGCACAGATACGCAGTATTTT. Full variable domain (missing parts from reference TRBV7-2 and TRBJ2-3): GAGVSQSPSNKVTEKGKDVELRCDPISGHTALYWYRQSLGQGLEFLIYFQGNSAPDKSGLPSDRFSAERTGGSVSTLTIQRTQQEDSAVYLCASSSGSGGRTDTQYFGPGTRLTVL.

This clonotype was counted many times. This rearrangement joins TRBV27 to TRBJ2-5, with D possibly matching TRBD1 (7 bases). Trimming left V 8 bases short and J 4 bases short, with 17 bases between. CDR1 and CDR2 (germline): MNHEY, SMNVEV (reference sequence). This CDR3 has 14 residues. Here the CDR3 DNA reads TGTGCCAGCTTACCTCGACAGGGAGGAGAGACCCAGTACTTC. This sequence encodes CASLPRQGGETQYF.

V usage is TRBV5-1 and J usage is TRBJ1-1; TRBD1 matches 7 bases. The CDR3 extends over 16 amino acids. V lost 0 bases, J lost 0 bases, and 5 bases stayed unmatched. Germline CDR1 is SGHRS and CDR2 is YFSETQ. CDR3 protein: CASSLDQGEMNTEAFF. The CDR3 DNA reads TGCGCCAGCAGCTTGGATCAGGGGGAAATGAACACTGAAGCTTTCTTT.